A single sample gave rise to the 26 T cell receptor beta chains below, sequenced in a study of beta chain features in type 1 diabetes. Study results and limitations: When Type 1 diabetes patients were examined, their TCRB CDR3s proved moderately but significantly shorter in all four CD4+ subsets.

All of the isolated RNA was reverse transcribed, so expressed TCRB transcripts were sequenced. Sequenced by immunoSEQ multiplex PCR; TCRdb stores in-frame clones only, minus some. The sample comprises roughly 150,000 clones, about 9.4% of which are singletons, and 0.45% to 0.5% rests with the top ten. The antigens these receptors bind are not known. Source material: central memory CD4+ T cells from blood. These receptors originate from a man aged 25-40 years with type 1 diabetes.

This clone was seen only a few times. V is TRBV5-1 and J is TRBJ2-1; 11 bases align to TRBD2. J gave up 7 bases and V 4 bases, and 7 bases lay outside the gene matches. Germline V CDR1 and CDR2: SGHRS, YFSETQ. The CDR3 contains 15 residues. CDR3 sequence: CASSPTSGSLNEQFF. The CDR3 DNA sequence: TGCGCCAGCAGCCCCACTAGCGGGAGTTTGAATGAGCAGTTCTTC. The full variable domain, with the rest looked up from reference TRBV5-1 and TRBJ2-1, is KAGVTQTPRYLIKTRGQQVTLSCSPISGHRSVSWYQQTPGQGLQFLFEYFSETQRNKGNFPGRFSGRQFSNSRSEMNVSTLELGDSALYLCASSPTSGSLNEQFFGPGTRLTVL.

The table lists this clone with a few counts. The chain carries TRBV11-2 and TRBJ2-1; 8 positions agree with TRBD2. Losses at the gene ends were 5 bases for V and 0 bases for J; bases not matched to a gene: 9. Germline values: CDR1 SGHAT, CDR2 FQNNGV. The CDR3 sequence is 17 residues long. The CDR3 is CASSLQLAANSYNEQFF. As DNA, the CDR3 is TGTGCCAGCAGCCTCCAACTAGCGGCAAACTCCTACAATGAGCAGTTCTTC. The full variable domain, rest sourced from reference TRBV11-2 and TRBJ2-1, is EAGVAQSPRYKIIEKRQSVAFWCNPISGHATLYWYQQILGQGPKLLIQFQNNGVVDDSQLPKDRFSAERLKGVDSTLKIQPAKLEDSAVYLCASSLQLAANSYNEQFFGPGTRLTVL.

This clone appeared a few times. The rearrangement joins TRBV27 to TRBJ2-7, with TRBD2 identical over 12 bases. After removal of 4 bases from V and 6 bases from J, the junction contained 7 bases not matched to a gene. Germline CDR1 is MNHEY and CDR2 is SMNVEV (reference sequence). The CDR3 runs to 15 residues. The CDR3 DNA is TGTGCCAGCAGTTCTGAACTGACTAGCGGGAGCGAGCAGTACTTC. Translating it yields CASSSELTSGSEQYF.

V and J are TRBV5-1 and TRBJ2-5; 9 bases map to TRBD2. Germline V gene lookup returns CDR1 SGHRS and CDR2 YFSETQ. The CDR3 runs to 14 residues. The ends lost 7 bases at V and 5 bases at J; junction bases unmatched: 9. The CDR3 loop is CASRIAGALETQYF. The DNA of the CDR3 is TGCGCCAGCCGAATAGCGGGAGCCTTGGAGACCCAGTACTTC.

The chain couples TRBV7-6 to TRBJ2-7, with D possibly TRBD1 on 6 matching bases. Trimming stripped 5 bases from V and 3 bases from J, with 11 bases between. CDR1 and CDR2 from the germline V gene are SGHVS and FNYEAQ. The CDR3 sequence is 13 residues long. The CDR3 protein is CASSGGRGYEQYF. DNA of the CDR3: TGTGCCAGCAGCGGGGGCCGGGGCTACGAGCAGTACTTC. The entire variable domain, with the rest obtained from reference TRBV7-6 and TRBJ2-7, is as follows: GAGVSQSPRYKVTKRGQDVALRCDPISGHVSLYWYRQALGQGPEFLTYFNYEAQQDKSGLPNDRFSAERPEGSISTLTIQRTEQRDSAMYRCASSGGRGYEQYFGPGTRLTVT.

The CDR3 reads CASSPQGNRIDTQYF. CDR3 coding DNA: TGTGCCAGCAGCCCCCAGGGTAACAGGATAGATACGCAGTATTTT. The V call is TRBV9, the J call TRBJ2-3, with D tentatively TRBD1 (5 bases). The CDR3 is 15 amino acids. Germline assignment: CDR1 SGDLS and CDR2 YYNGEE. The germline V and J ends were trimmed by 4 bases and 5 bases, with 17 bases remaining between them.

This clone was observed a few times. The rearrangement uses TRBV7-6 and TRBJ1-2; the D is unclear. The V end was cut by 0 bases, the J end by 4 bases, with 18 bases between. There are 17 residues in the CDR3. Germline values: CDR1 SGHVS, CDR2 FNYEAQ. CDR3 nucleotide sequence: TGTGCCAGCAGCTTAGCTGTAGGCACCGAGCTAGGCTATGGCTACACCTTC. This codes for CASSLAVGTELGYGYTF. The entire variable domain, with the rest obtained from reference TRBV7-6 and TRBJ1-2, is as follows: GAGVSQSPRYKVTKRGQDVALRCDPISGHVSLYWYRQALGQGPEFLTYFNYEAQQDKSGLPNDRFSAERPEGSISTLTIQRTEQRDSAMYRCASSLAVGTELGYGYTFGSGTRLTVV.

This clone was seen a few times. This rearrangement joins TRBV28 to TRBJ2-1, with D hard to call. Germline loops: CDR1 MDHEN, CDR2 SYDVKM. The CDR3 is 16 residues long. V gave up 4 bases and J gave up 0 bases, with 13 bases separating them. The chain's CDR3 is CASSYSTTSSYNEQFF. CDR3 nucleotides: TGTGCCAGCAGTTACTCTACCACGAGCTCCTACAATGAGCAGTTCTTC.

The chain joins TRBV5-6 to TRBJ2-7; D call uncertain. Trimming cost V 2 bases and J 6 bases, with 6 bases left between them. The CDR3 is 11 residues long. Germline CDR1 reads SGHDT; CDR2 reads YYEEEE. CDR3 sequence (DNA): TGTGCCAGCAGCTTTCGGAGCGAGCAGTACTTC. Protein sequence: CASSFRSEQYF.

This clone was seen a few times. The chain joins TRBV28 to TRBJ2-1; D remains unclear. The CDR3 sequence is 12 residues long. Germline assignment: CDR1 MDHEN and CDR2 SYDVKM. V was clipped by 5 bases and J by 8 bases, with 10 bases between them. The CDR3 sequence: CASSTSNYEQFF. The CDR3 DNA is TGTGCCAGCAGTACGAGTAACTATGAGCAGTTCTTC.

The chain joins TRBV5-6 to TRBJ2-7; 9 bases match TRBD1. J gave up 6 bases and V 3 bases, and 7 bases lay outside the gene matches. Germline loops: CDR1 SGHDT, CDR2 YYEEEE. The CDR3 contains 14 residues. The CDR3 region has the DNA TGTGCCAGCAGCTCAGGGGGGACAGGGTCCGAGCAGTACTTC. This gives the protein CASSSGGTGSEQYF.

This clone was observed a handful of times. The CDR3 is CASTRGGDGYGYTF. In DNA, the CDR3 is TGTGCCAGCACCCGAGGGGGGGATGGCTATGGCTACACCTTC. V is TRBV7-9 and J is TRBJ1-2, with TRBD1 as a possible D gene (6 bases). Between the trimmed V and J ends, which lost 7 bases and 4 bases, there was a span of 16 bases. CDR3 size: 14 residues. CDR1 and CDR2 (germline): SEHNR, FQNEAQ (reference sequence).

This clone has only a few counts. The genes are TRBV25-1 and TRBJ2-7; no clear D gene. Trimming stripped 4 bases from V and 4 bases from J, with 5 bases between. The CDR3 runs to 11 residues. Germline V gene lookup returns CDR1 MGHDK and CDR2 SYGVNS. The CDR3 region has the DNA TGTGCCAGCAGTGCGGGTTACGAGCAGTACTTC. It translates to CASSAGYEQYF.

V is TRBV29-1 and J is TRBJ2-3; D perhaps matches TRBD1 (6 bases). Germline V gene sequence: CDR1 SQVTM, CDR2 ANQGSEA. The CDR3 runs to 15 residues. V was shortened by 4 bases and J by 5 bases, with 19 bases between the two germline ends. The CDR3 region is CSVVAGTPFEDTQYF. In nucleotides, the CDR3 is TGCAGCGTTGTCGCCGGGACACCTTTTGAAGATACGCAGTATTTT.

This clone was recorded a few times. The rearrangement links TRBV18 to TRBJ1-5; tentatively, D is TRBD1 (5 bases). Trimming pared 2 bases from V and 5 bases from J, leaving 22 bases between. This CDR3 contains 18 residues. The V gene's germline CDR1 is KGHSH and CDR2 LQKENI. CDR3 amino acids: CASSPSPSYQGADQPQHF. CDR3 DNA sequence: TGTGCCAGCTCACCATCACCCTCATACCAGGGCGCGGATCAGCCCCAGCATTTT.

Regarding this clone: Other nucleotide sequences in the sample specify the same CDR3. This chain uses TRBV5-1 with TRBJ2-5; the match to TRBD2 covers 13 bases. There are 15 residues in the CDR3. The V gene end was trimmed by 3 bases and the J gene end by 5 bases; junction bases not matched to a gene: 4. The germline CDR1 and CDR2 sequences are SGHRS and YFSETQ. The CDR3 region is CASSSGLAGVETQYF. Written as DNA, the CDR3 is TGCGCCAGCAGCTCCGGACTAGCGGGAGTGGAGACCCAGTACTTC.

CDR3 sequence reads: CASSLGGSNTAFF. The CDR3 region has the DNA TGTGCCAGCAGCTTAGGCGGTTCCAATACGGCTTTCTTT. The chain couples TRBV7-9 to TRBJ1-1; no clear D. V lost 1 base to trimming and J lost 11 bases, with 14 bases between them. The germline CDR1 and CDR2 sequences are SEHNR and FQNEAQ (reference sequence). This CDR3 has 13 residues.

The chain recombines TRBV30 with TRBJ2-5; TRBD2 aligns across 9 bases. The junction had 9 bases not matched to a gene; V was cut back by 2 bases and J by 5 bases. Per the germline V gene, CDR1 is GTSNPN and CDR2 is SVGIG (reference sequence). This CDR3 region has 15 residues. The CDR3 region is CAWSPLAGVIETQYF. The CDR3 nucleotides read TGTGCCTGGAGTCCTTTAGCGGGAGTGATTGAGACCCAGTACTTC.

The gene calls are TRBV28 and TRBJ2-3; D uncertain. The CDR3 runs to 16 residues. V was cut by 10 bases and J by 1 base, with 21 bases left in between. Germline V gene lookup returns CDR1 MDHEN and CDR2 SYDVKM. As DNA, the CDR3 is TGTGCCATCAGGAATATGGAAGGCGGTGGCACAGATACGCAGTATTTT. This codes for CAIRNMEGGGTDTQYF.

The J gene is TRBJ2-3, the V gene TRBV9, with a possible D match to TRBD1 (6 bases). The CDR3 has 14 residues. The V and J ends lost 3 bases and 6 bases respectively, with 14 bases between them. Germline V gives CDR1 SGDLS, CDR2 YYNGEE. CDR3 DNA sequence: TGTGCCAGCAGCGCGCCGGGACACTCGGATACGCAGTATTTT. It yields the protein CASSAPGHSDTQYF.

The chain joins TRBV5-1 to TRBJ1-1, with 8 nucleotides matching TRBD1. Germline values: CDR1 SGHRS, CDR2 YFSETQ. The V gene end was trimmed by 4 bases and the J gene end by 6 bases; junction bases not matched to a gene: 8. This CDR3 is 14 amino acids long. The CDR3 protein is CASSGQGGSAEAFF. CDR3 DNA: TGCGCCAGCAGCGGACAGGGCGGAAGCGCTGAAGCTTTCTTT.

The rearrangement uses TRBV30 and TRBJ2-5; 8 positions agree with TRBD2. Germline V gene data show CDR1 as GTSNPN and CDR2 as SVGIG (reference sequence). The length of the CDR3 is 15 residues. Germline trimming cut 3 bases from V and 3 bases from J; bases unmatched to any gene: 9. CDR3 coding DNA: TGTGCCTGGAGGGACCGGGGGGGGCTAAAAGAGACCCAGTACTTC. This translates into CAWRDRGGLKETQYF.

The chain couples TRBV5-1 to TRBJ2-1, with a tentative D call TRBD1 (6 bases). The CDR3 consists of 16 residues. CDR1 is SGHRS, CDR2 YFSETQ, per germline. V was clipped by 4 bases and J by 3 bases, with 17 bases between them. The chain's CDR3 is CASSRTGSGHYNEQFF. CDR3 nucleotides: TGCGCCAGCAGCCGCACAGGGAGCGGCCACTACAATGAGCAGTTCTTC.

This clone was observed a few times. This sequence joins TRBV7-7 and TRBJ2-7; TRBD2 matches at 7 bases. The germline V gene encodes CDR1 SSHAT and CDR2 FNYEAQ (reference sequence). CDR3 length: 14 residues. V shed 5 bases and J 6 bases; nucleotides not matched to a gene: 10. For the CDR3, the DNA is TGTGCCAGCAGCCAACACGGACTAGGGGCCGAGCAGTACTTC. It encodes CASSQHGLGAEQYF.

Note on this clone: Other DNA sequences in this sample translate to the same CDR3. The gene calls are TRBV5-1 and TRBJ1-5; D not resolved. This CDR3 has 13 amino acids. Germline V lookup: CDR1 SGHRS, CDR2 YFSETQ. Deletions cut 0 bases from V and 3 bases from J, with 4 bases between. The CDR3 protein is CASSLDTNQPQHF. Here the CDR3 DNA reads TGCGCCAGCAGCTTGGACACCAATCAGCCCCAGCATTTT.

This clone is labeled medium-sized. This chain links TRBV30 with TRBJ2-1; D may be TRBD1 (6 bases). The CDR3 runs to 12 residues. Germline-derived CDR1 and CDR2 are GTSNPN and SVGIG (reference sequence). V lost 5 bases and J 5 bases, leaving 10 bases between the germline ends. Written as DNA, the CDR3 is TGTGCCTGGGACAGGCCTAACAATGAGCAGTTCTTC. Its protein is CAWDRPNNEQFF.